This T cell receptor (beta chain) was captured by sequencing in a study of cytomegalovirus exposure and HLA in healthy donors. The study's findings and limits: In vitro experiments confirmed that three CMV-associated chains were specific for CMV antigens. According to reports, the classifier identified cytomegalovirus status with high specificity and sensitivity.

In regard to this clone: Its target is not known.

From germline, CDR1 is MNHEY and CDR2 SMNVEV (reference sequence). The CDR3 sequence is 14 residues long. V gave up 2 bases and J gave up 4 bases, with 11 bases separating them. 13 Jbeta primers and 60 Vbeta primers were used for the PCR. TCRdb's copy holds only in-frame clones and misses some; the assay was immunoSEQ multiplex PCR. The data hold 150,000 to 160,000 clones, with 65% to 75% observed a single time. The chain combines TRBV27 with TRBJ2-5, with D perhaps TRBD1 (6 bases). This TCR was recovered from a man younger than 30 in good health and CMV-seronegative. Sequences were obtained from PBMCs. The DNA for the CDR3 is TGTGCCAGCAGTTTAGCCCCCAGGGGAGAGACCCAGTACTTC. Encoded protein: CASSLAPRGETQYF.